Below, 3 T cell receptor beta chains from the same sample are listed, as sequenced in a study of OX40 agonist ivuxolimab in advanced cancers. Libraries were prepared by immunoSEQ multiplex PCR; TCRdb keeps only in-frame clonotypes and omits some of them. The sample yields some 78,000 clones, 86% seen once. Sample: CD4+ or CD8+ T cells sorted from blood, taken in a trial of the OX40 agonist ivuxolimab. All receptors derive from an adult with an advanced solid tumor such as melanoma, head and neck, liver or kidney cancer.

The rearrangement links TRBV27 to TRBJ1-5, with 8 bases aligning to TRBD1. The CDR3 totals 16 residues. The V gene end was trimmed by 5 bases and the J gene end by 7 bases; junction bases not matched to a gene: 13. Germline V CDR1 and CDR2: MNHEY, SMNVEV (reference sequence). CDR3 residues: CASSPVGGQGQQPQHF. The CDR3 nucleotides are TGTGCCAGCAGTCCGGTTGGAGGACAGGGTCAACAGCCCCAGCATTTT.

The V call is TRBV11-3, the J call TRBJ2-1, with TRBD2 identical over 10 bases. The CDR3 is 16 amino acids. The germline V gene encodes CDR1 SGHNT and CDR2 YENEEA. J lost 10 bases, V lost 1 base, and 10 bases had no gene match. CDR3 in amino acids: CASSLGSGRSIGEQFF. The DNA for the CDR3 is TGTGCCAGCAGCTTAGGTAGCGGGAGGTCCATTGGCGAGCAGTTCTTC.

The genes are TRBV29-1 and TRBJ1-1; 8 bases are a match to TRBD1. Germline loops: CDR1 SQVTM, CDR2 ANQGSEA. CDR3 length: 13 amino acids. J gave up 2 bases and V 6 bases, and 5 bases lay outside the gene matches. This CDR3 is CSVAGQENTEAFF. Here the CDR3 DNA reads TGCAGCGTCGCGGGACAGGAAAACACTGAAGCTTTCTTT.